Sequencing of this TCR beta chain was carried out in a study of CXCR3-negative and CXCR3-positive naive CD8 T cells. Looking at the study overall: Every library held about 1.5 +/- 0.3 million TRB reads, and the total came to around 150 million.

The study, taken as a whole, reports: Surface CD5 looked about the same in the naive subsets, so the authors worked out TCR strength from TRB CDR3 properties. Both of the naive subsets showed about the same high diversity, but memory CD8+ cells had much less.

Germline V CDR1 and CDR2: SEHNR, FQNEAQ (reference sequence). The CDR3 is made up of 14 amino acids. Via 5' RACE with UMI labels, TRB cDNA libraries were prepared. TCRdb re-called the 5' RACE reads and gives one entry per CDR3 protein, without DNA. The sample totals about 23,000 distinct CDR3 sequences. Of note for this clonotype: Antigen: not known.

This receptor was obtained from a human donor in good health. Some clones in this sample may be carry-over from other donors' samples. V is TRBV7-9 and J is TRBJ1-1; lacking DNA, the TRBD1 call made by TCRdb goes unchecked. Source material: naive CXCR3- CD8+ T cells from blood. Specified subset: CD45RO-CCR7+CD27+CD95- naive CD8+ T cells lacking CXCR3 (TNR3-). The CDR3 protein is CASSVRTGSTEAFF.